Listed below are T cell receptor beta chains from one sample, sequenced in a study of T cell responses to AZD1222 COVID-19 vaccine. The table came from immunoSEQ multiplex PCR; TCRdb's copy has only in-frame clones and leaves some out. The sample includes over 100,000 clones, over 75% seen only once; the top ten take less than 4%. Sequencing used peripheral blood, obtained on day 0 of AZD1222 vaccination. These receptors were obtained from an adult in good health. Each CDR3 is given with its conserved first and last residue. The order of the fields is J gene, clone size, CDR3 length, V gene, D gene, CDR3 DNA, CDR3 protein. The D gene is left open where the match is weak. Clone size, where shown, is once, few, many, or a class for clones that have expanded.

TRBJ2-1 . 13 TRBV9 . TGTGCCAGCAGCGTATTGGGCGACAATGAGCAGTTCTTC CASSVLGDNEQFF
TRBJ1-4 . 11 TRBV29-1 . TGCAGCGTTGAGAGCACTGAAAAACTGTTTTTT CSVESTEKLFF
TRBJ1-1 . 13 TRBV5-4 . TGTGCCAGCAGCTTGGTTGGGACAAATGAAGCTTTCTTT CASSLVGTNEAFF
TRBJ2-7 . 13 TRBV2 . TGTGCCAGCAGTGGGGATGTGGGCTACGAGCAGTACTTC CASSGDVGYEQYF
TRBJ1-1 . 13 TRBV9 TRBD1 TGTGCCAGCAGCGTAACAGGGGGCACTGAAGCTTTCTTT CASSVTGGTEAFF
TRBJ1-6 . 13 TRBV14 . TGTGCCACCGGTCGGGACACCAATTCACCCCTCCACTTT CATGRDTNSPLHF
TRBJ1-1 . 13 TRBV6-5 . TGTGCCAGCAGGTTACAGGGGAACACTGAAGCTTTCTTT CASRLQGNTEAFF
TRBJ1-6 . 15 TRBV7-8 TRBD1 TGTGCCAGCAGCAGACGGGACAGTAAGAATTCACCCCTCCACTTT CASSRRDSKNSPLHF
TRBJ1-5 . 14 TRBV10-3 . TGTGCCATCAGTGTCGAGGGGACGAATCAGCCCCAGCATTTT CAISVEGTNQPQHF
TRBJ1-1 . 13 TRBV19 TRBD1 TGTGCCAGTACTCTAGACAGGGGCACTGAAGCTTTCTTT CASTLDRGTEAFF
TRBJ1-2 . 11 TRBV5-8 . TGTGCCAGCAGCTCCCTATATGGCTACACCTTC CASSSLYGYTF
TRBJ1-4 . 18 TRBV24-1 . TGTGCCACCAGTGATTTGAAGGGGACCGGCCGGGCGAATGAAAAACTGTTTTTT CATSDLKGTGRANEKLFF
TRBJ2-7 . 13 TRBV7-3 . TGTGCCAGCAGCTCGGGGGGCGGATACGAGCAGTACTTC CASSSGGGYEQYF
TRBJ2-7 . 15 TRBV19 . TGTGCCAGTAGTCCTGGACAGTTCTCGCCTTACGAGCAGTACTTC CASSPGQFSPYEQYF
TRBJ2-1 . 15 TRBV6-1 . TGTGCCAGCAGTGAATATGGACTTTCCTACAATGAGCAGTTCTTC CASSEYGLSYNEQFF
TRBJ1-2 . 14 TRBV6-5 TRBD1 TGTGCCAGCAGTTACTCAGGGACAGGGCATGGCTACACCTTC CASSYSGTGHGYTF
TRBJ1-2 . 14 TRBV5-6 . TGTGCCAGCAGTAGGGACGGAATAATAGGGGGCTACACCTTC CASSRDGIIGGYTF
TRBJ1-2 few 15 TRBV4-1 . TGCGCCAGCAGCCAAGATCCTGACACCAGCTATGGCTACACCTTC CASSQDPDTSYGYTF
TRBJ2-7 . 13 TRBV2 TRBD1 TGTGCCAGCACCCGACAGGGAAACTACGAGCAGTACTTC CASTRQGNYEQYF
TRBJ2-5 . 12 TRBV10-3 . TGTGCCATCAGTGACTGGGAGGAGACCCAGTACTTC CAISDWEETQYF
TRBJ2-5 . 16 TRBV7-2 TRBD2 TGTGCCAGCAGCTTGACTAGCGGGGGCGGGGGAGAGACCCAGTACTTC CASSLTSGGGGETQYF
TRBJ2-3 . 15 TRBV3-1/TRBV3-2 TRBD2 TGTGCCAGCAGCCTAGGACTAGCGGGGGTAGATACGCAGTATTTT CASSLGLAGVDTQYF
TRBJ2-7 . 16 TRBV18 TRBD1 TGTGCCAGCTCACCGAGGGACAGGGGGCTTATGTACGAGCAGTACTTC CASSPRDRGLMYEQYF
TRBJ2-3 . 14 TRBV19 TRBD1 TGTGCCAGTAGTATAGACGTGGACAGGCATACGCAGTATTTT CASSIDVDRHTQYF
TRBJ2-2 . 12 TRBV11-2 . TGTGCCAGCAGCCCCATAGTGGGAGGGCTGTTTTTT CASSPIVGGLFF
TRBJ2-3 . 12 TRBV14 . TGTGCCAGCAGCGCGTCCGTTTATACGCAGTATTTT CASSASVYTQYF
TRBJ1-1 . 13 TRBV5-6 . TGTGCCAGCAGCTTCGGGGGGGGCACTGAAGCTTTCTTT CASSFGGGTEAFF
TRBJ2-1 . 17 TRBV5-3 TRBD2 TGTGCCAGAAGCTTGAACCCAGCGGGGGATCTCTACAATGAGCAGTTCTTC CARSLNPAGDLYNEQFF
TRBJ2-7 . 13 TRBV7-2 . TGTGCCAGCAGCTTAGTTCTCGGCGGCGAGCAGTACTTC CASSLVLGGEQYF